A single sample gave rise to the 24 T cell receptor beta chains below, sequenced in a study of T-cell reconstitution after alpha-beta-depleted transplantation in children. Construction of the TCRbeta library involved unique molecular identifiers. From the PCR reads, TCRdb called clonotypes with MiXCR, one entry per CDR3 protein. The sample carries about 70,000 distinct CDR3 sequences, roughly 11% recorded once. The source material was PBMCs, sampled before TCRalphabeta/CD19-depleted stem cell transplant. The receptor set was obtained from a boy aged 5-17 years with acute myeloid leukemia, due to receive a stem cell transplant.

This clonotype was seen at least ten times. The chain uses TRBV27 and TRBJ1-5; D remains unclear. Germline CDR1 reads MNHEY; CDR2 reads SMNVEV (reference sequence). V gave up 1 base and J gave up 7 bases, with 11 bases separating them. The CDR3 covers 14 residues. CDR3 in DNA: TGTGCCAGCAGTTTATTGGGCAGTCGCCAGCCCCAGCATTTT. Protein sequence: CASSLLGSRQPQHF.

The chain recombines TRBV5-4 with TRBJ2-3, with D maybe TRBD2 (7 bases). This CDR3 comprises 14 residues. CDR1 and CDR2 from the germline V gene are SGHNT and YYREEE (reference sequence). V dropped 6 bases and J dropped 2 bases, with 13 bases sitting between them. CDR3 protein: CASIKGGSTDTQYF. CDR3 nucleotide sequence: TGTGCCAGCATCAAGGGGGGGTCCACAGATACGCAGTATTTT.

This clonotype was seen many times. The V and J genes are TRBV7-2 and TRBJ1-5; D uncertain. V lost 5 bases and J 4 bases, leaving 6 bases between the germline ends. CDR1 is SGHTA and CDR2 is FQGNSA in the germline V gene. The CDR3 sequence is 12 residues long. This chain's CDR3 is CASSDMNQPQHF. The CDR3 DNA is TGTGCCAGCAGCGATATGAATCAGCCCCAGCATTTT.

This clonotype was seen repeatedly, ten times or more. This sequence joins TRBV6-1 and TRBJ1-5; no firm D call. The germline V gene has CDR1 MNHNS and CDR2 SASEGT. CDR3 size: 14 residues. The V end was cut by 6 bases, the J end by 3 bases, with 12 bases between. DNA of the CDR3: TGTGCCAGCAGCTCCTGGGGAGACAATCAGCCCCAGCATTTT. Translated, it gives CASSSWGDNQPQHF.

This clonotype was recorded at least ten times. One junction end does not reproduce the germline sequence, and a read error may be involved. The V call is TRBV5-1, the J call TRBJ2-7; no reliable D call. Looked up from germline, CDR1 is SGHRS and CDR2 is YFSETQ. The CDR3 contains 13 residues. The CDR3 DNA sequence: TGCGCCAGCACCTTGGTCAGCGCAAACGAGCAGTACTTC. Protein sequence: CASTLVSANEQYF. The full variable domain, its missing parts supplied by reference TRBV5-1 and TRBJ2-7, is KAGVTQTPRYLIKTRGQQVTLSCSPISGHRSVSWYQQTPGQGLQFLFEYFSETQRNKGNFPGRFSGRQFSNSRSEMNVSTLELGDSALYLCASTLVSANEQYFGPGTRLTVT.

The table lists this clonotype with many counts. The chain uses TRBV7-9 and TRBJ2-3, with a possible D match to TRBD1 (5 bases). Germline V gene data show CDR1 as SEHNR and CDR2 as FQNEAQ (reference sequence). This CDR3 region has 15 residues. Between the trimmed V and J ends, which lost 5 bases and 1 base, there was a span of 13 bases. CDR3 DNA sequence: TGTGCCAGCAGCCCCCAGGGCGTTGGCACAGATACGCAGTATTTT. Translating gives CASSPQGVGTDTQYF.

The chain uses TRBV7-8 and TRBJ1-5, with a possible D match to TRBD1 (6 bases). The length of the CDR3 is 15 residues. Germline CDR1 reads SGHVS; CDR2 reads FQNEAQ. Trimming stripped 1 base from V and 9 bases from J, with 16 bases between. This CDR3 is CASSLVAGVNGPQHF. For the CDR3, the DNA is TGTGCCAGCAGCTTAGTCGCAGGGGTCAACGGGCCCCAGCATTTT.

The sample holds many counts of this clonotype. The chain recombines TRBV12-3 or TRBV12-4 with TRBJ2-5; 9 bases are a match to TRBD1. Germline trimming cut 4 bases from V and 4 bases from J; bases unmatched to any gene: 7. This CDR3 spans 15 amino acids. CDR3 in DNA: TGTGCCAGCAGTTCACAGGGGGCGCAGGGAGAGACCCAGTACTTC. Translated, it gives CASSSQGAQGETQYF.

This clonotype was counted many times. V is TRBV20-1 and J is TRBJ1-5, with a tentative D call TRBD1 (6 bases). V was trimmed by 1 base and J by 7 bases, leaving 11 bases between them. CDR1 is DFQATT, CDR2 SNEGSKA, per germline (reference sequence). The CDR3 runs to 13 residues. The chain's CDR3 is CSARVNRDQPQHF. Written as DNA, the CDR3 is TGCAGTGCTAGAGTCAACAGGGACCAGCCCCAGCATTTT.

This clonotype appeared once. This chain connects TRBV10-3 to TRBJ1-1, with D unresolved. In germline, CDR1 is ENHRY, CDR2 SYGVKD. This CDR3 has 12 amino acids. V lost 10 bases and J lost 3, with 12 bases in between. CDR3 residues: CATRKTDTEAFF. In DNA form, the CDR3 reads TGTGCCACTCGAAAGACTGACACTGAAGCTTTCTTT.

V gene TRBV12-3 or TRBV12-4 combines with J gene TRBJ2-7, with D tentatively TRBD2 (5 bases). The CDR3 extends over 13 amino acids. The germline V and J ends were trimmed by 8 bases and 5 bases, with 16 bases remaining between them. CDR3 region: CASLRAGVDEQYF. DNA of the CDR3: TGTGCCAGCCTTCGGGCGGGTGTGGACGAGCAGTACTTC.

This clonotype was seen many times. V gene TRBV5-1 combines with J gene TRBJ2-1; D is perhaps TRBD2 (6 bases). Germline assignment: CDR1 SGHRS and CDR2 YFSETQ. The CDR3 loop spans 15 amino acids. Trimming removed 0 bases from V and 7 bases from J, with 14 bases in between. The CDR3 DNA reads TGCGCCAGCAGCTTGGCGATAGCTGGGGGGAATGAGCAGTTCTTC. Its protein product is CASSLAIAGGNEQFF.

This clonotype appeared many times. The junction departs from the called germline gene at one end, perhaps through a read error. J is TRBJ2-4 and V is TRBV7-7, with no clear D. CDR1 and CDR2 from the germline V gene are SSHAT and FNYEAQ (reference sequence). CDR3 length equals 16 residues. The DNA for the CDR3 is TGTGCTAGCAGCTCCCCCGCCGCCTTAGCCAAAAACATTCAGTACTTC. Translating gives CASSSPAALAKNIQYF. Using reference TRBV7-7 and TRBJ2-4 for the parts outside the CDR3, the full variable domain is GAGVSQSPRYKVTKRGQDVTLRCDPISSHATLYWYQQALGQGPEFLTYFNYEAQPDKSGLPSDRFSAERPEGSISTLTIQRTEQRDSAMYRCASSSPAALAKNIQYFGAGTRLSVL.

This clonotype came up a few times. J is TRBJ2-3 and V is TRBV12-3 or TRBV12-4; 7 bases are a match to TRBD2. V lost 5 bases to trimming and J lost 0 bases; unmatched junction nucleotides: 14. The CDR3 covers 18 residues. The CDR3 coding sequence is TGTGCCAGCAGTCCTTGGGTCGGAGCGGGGTCTAGCACAGATACGCAGTATTTT. Amino acid sequence: CASSPWVGAGSSTDTQYF.

This clonotype was counted many times. The chain has TRBV27 and TRBJ2-7; D might be TRBD1 (5 bases). The germline gives CDR1 MNHEY, CDR2 SMNVEV (reference sequence). The CDR3 consists of 16 residues. Trimming shortened V by 6 bases and J by 3 bases, and 21 bases separated the two germline ends. DNA of the CDR3: TGTGCCAGCAGCTCTAACGTGGTTGGGGCATTCTACGAGCAGTACTTC. This translates into CASSSNVVGAFYEQYF.

This clonotype was found many times. This sequence joins TRBV20-1 and TRBJ2-2; 12 bases fit TRBD2. Losses at the gene ends were 3 bases for V and 3 bases for J; bases not matched to a gene: 2. Germline V gene lookup returns CDR1 DFQATT and CDR2 SNEGSKA (reference sequence). The CDR3 loop spans 15 amino acids. CDR3 coding DNA: TGCAGTGCTAGCGGACTAGCGGGATACACCGGGGAGCTGTTTTTT. Protein sequence: CSASGLAGYTGELFF.

At least ten counts were recorded for this clonotype. This chain links TRBV20-1 with TRBJ2-1; 7 bases line up with TRBD2. Trimming took 0 bases from V and 5 from J; bases not matched to a gene: 4. The CDR3 length is 14 residues. The germline gives CDR1 DFQATT, CDR2 SNEGSKA (reference sequence). CDR3 in amino acids: CSARDRLAHNEQFF. CDR3 nucleotide sequence: TGCAGTGCTAGAGACCGACTAGCACACAATGAGCAGTTCTTC.

This clonotype was counted at least ten times. The chain's CDR3 is CAISPLAGRAADTQYF. The CDR3 DNA sequence: TGTGCCATCAGCCCTTTGGCGGGGAGGGCGGCAGATACGCAGTATTTT. V usage is TRBV10-3 and J usage is TRBJ2-3; 7 bases agree with TRBD2. The CDR3 runs to 16 residues. V shed 6 bases and J 4 bases; nucleotides not matched to a gene: 13. Germline loops: CDR1 ENHRY, CDR2 SYGVKD.

The chain uses TRBV5-1 and TRBJ2-3, with 11 bases aligning to TRBD2. Germline V gene lookup returns CDR1 SGHRS and CDR2 YFSETQ. After removal of 2 bases from V and 0 bases from J, the junction contained 8 bases not matched to a gene. The CDR3 has 18 amino acids. The CDR3 reads CASSFLAGGRTSTDTQYF. The CDR3 coding sequence is TGCGCCAGCAGCTTTCTAGCGGGGGGCCGGACTAGCACAGATACGCAGTATTTT.

This clonotype was seen only a few times. A much larger clone lies one base from this, so it may be a read error. This chain links TRBV6-1 with TRBJ2-1; unclear D gene. This CDR3 contains 13 residues. Germline V gene lookup returns CDR1 MNHNS and CDR2 SASEGT. V shed 6 bases and J shed 4 bases, with 10 bases lying between them. The CDR3 region is CASSVWVYNEQFF. The CDR3 bases are TGTGCCAGCAGCGTGTGGGTTTACAATGAGCAGTTCTTC.

This clonotype came up many times. The rearrangement links TRBV9 to TRBJ1-5, with 11 bases aligning to TRBD1. CDR3 length: 16 amino acids. Trimming removed 4 bases from V and 4 bases from J; junction bases left unmatched: 7. The germline V gene has CDR1 SGDLS and CDR2 YYNGEE. The CDR3 reads CASSPGQGAFNQPQHF. CDR3 in DNA: TGTGCCAGCAGCCCAGGACAGGGGGCTTTTAATCAGCCCCAGCATTTT.

Ten or more counts support this clonotype. The genes are TRBV20-1 and TRBJ1-4; D is perhaps TRBD1 (6 bases). The CDR3 is made up of 12 amino acids. V dropped 5 bases and J dropped 7 bases, with 11 bases sitting between them. Germline V gene lookup returns CDR1 DFQATT and CDR2 SNEGSKA (reference sequence). CDR3 nucleotides: TGCAGTGCTCCACAGGGCGGTGAAAAACTGTTTTTT. As protein: CSAPQGGEKLFF.

Only a few counts were recorded for this clonotype. The chain is built from TRBV7-6 and TRBJ2-1; D may be TRBD1 (5 bases). Trimming removed 7 bases at V and 9 bases at J, with 19 bases between. This CDR3 region has 14 residues. The germline CDR1 and CDR2 sequences are SGHVS and FNYEAQ. The CDR3 sequence is CASTFQMGLSEQFF. As DNA, the CDR3 is TGTGCCAGCACCTTTCAGATGGGGCTTAGTGAGCAGTTCTTC.

The table lists this clonotype with many counts. The gene calls are TRBV3-1 and TRBJ2-5; the D call may be TRBD1 or TRBD2 (5 bases each). V lost 0 bases and J 1 base, leaving 9 bases between the germline ends. Germline CDR1 and CDR2: LGHDT and YNNKEL (reference sequence). This CDR3 contains 15 residues. The CDR3 is CASSQETGTQETQYF. The CDR3 nucleotides read TGTGCCAGCAGCCAAGAAACGGGGACCCAAGAGACCCAGTACTTC.